This TCR beta chain was profiled in a study of cytomegalovirus exposure and HLA in healthy donors. Study results and limitations: In a later analysis, specific HLA alleles were associated with 15,000 to 20,000 TCR beta sequences at a 0.05 false discovery rate. Earlier analysis found most TCR beta V segments productive about 87% or about 30% of the time.

The PCR ran on 60 Vbeta and 13 Jbeta primers. Measured with immunoSEQ multiplex PCR; TCRdb has only the in-frame clones, and not every one. The sample has over 55,000 clones, 75% to 90% seen once; the top ten hold about an eighth. As to this clone: Its specificity is not known.

This CDR3 spans 16 amino acids. Germline CDR1 and CDR2: LNHDA and SQIVND (reference sequence). V trimming: 4 bases; J trimming: 1 base; junction bases outside the gene matches: 8. This chain links TRBV19 with TRBJ2-3, with TRBD2 matching 7 bases. Sequenced sample: PBMCs. The receptor was derived from a woman in her 30s in good health and CMV-seropositive. The CDR3 nucleotides are TGTGCCAGTAGTAGTAGTCGGGCGGGAGGCACAGATACGCAGTATTTT. Protein product: CASSSSRAGGTDTQYF.